The present T cell receptor (beta chain) was sequenced within a study of cytomegalovirus exposure and HLA in healthy donors. Nominal health characterized the donors when sampled, though unrecorded immune exposures were likely. Use of 60 Vbeta and 13 Jbeta primers characterized the PCR. Assay used: immunoSEQ multiplex PCR; TCRdb lists only in-frame clones, some missing. The sample has 98,000 or so clones; 75% to 80% are singletons. The sequence came from a man in his 60s in good health and CMV-seropositive. Sequencing input: PBMCs.

CDR3 DNA sequence: TGTGCCAGCAATACCCTGGGACAGGCAAGCGAGCAGTACTTC. Translated: CASNTLGQASEQYF. The V gene is TRBV28, the J gene TRBJ2-7, with TRBD1 matching over 8 bases. Germline values: CDR1 MDHEN, CDR2 SYDVKM. The V and J ends lost 7 bases and 6 bases, in that order; junction bases with no gene match: 11. This CDR3 has 14 amino acids.